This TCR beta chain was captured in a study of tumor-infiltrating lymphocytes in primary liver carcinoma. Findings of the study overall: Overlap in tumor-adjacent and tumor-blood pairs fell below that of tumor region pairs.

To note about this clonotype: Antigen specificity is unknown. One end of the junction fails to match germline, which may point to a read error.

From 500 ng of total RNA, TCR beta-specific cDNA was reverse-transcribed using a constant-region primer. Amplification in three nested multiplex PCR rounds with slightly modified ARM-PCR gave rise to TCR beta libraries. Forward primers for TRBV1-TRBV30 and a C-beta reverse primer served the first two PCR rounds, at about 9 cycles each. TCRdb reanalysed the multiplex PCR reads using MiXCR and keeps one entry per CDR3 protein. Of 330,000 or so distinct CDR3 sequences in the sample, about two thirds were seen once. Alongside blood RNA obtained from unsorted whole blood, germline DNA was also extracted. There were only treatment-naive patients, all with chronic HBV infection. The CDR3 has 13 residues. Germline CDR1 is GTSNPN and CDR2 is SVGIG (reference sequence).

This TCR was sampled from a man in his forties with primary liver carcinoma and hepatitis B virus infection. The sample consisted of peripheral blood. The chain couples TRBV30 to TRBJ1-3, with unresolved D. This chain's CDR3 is CACSAVSGNTIYF. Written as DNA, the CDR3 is TGTGCCTGTAGTGCCGTCTCTGGAAACACCATATATTTT.